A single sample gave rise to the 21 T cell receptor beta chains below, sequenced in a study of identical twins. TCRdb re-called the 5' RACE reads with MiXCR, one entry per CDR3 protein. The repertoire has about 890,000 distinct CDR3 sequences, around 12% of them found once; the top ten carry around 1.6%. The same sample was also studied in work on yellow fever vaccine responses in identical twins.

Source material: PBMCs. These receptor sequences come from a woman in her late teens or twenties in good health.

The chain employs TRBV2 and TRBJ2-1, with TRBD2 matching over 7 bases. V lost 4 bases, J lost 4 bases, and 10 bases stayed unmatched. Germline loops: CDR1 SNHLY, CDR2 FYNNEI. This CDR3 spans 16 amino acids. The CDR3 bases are TGTGCCAGCAGTGGTCGGGCTAGCGGATCATACAATGAGCAGTTCTTC. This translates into CASSGRASGSYNEQFF.

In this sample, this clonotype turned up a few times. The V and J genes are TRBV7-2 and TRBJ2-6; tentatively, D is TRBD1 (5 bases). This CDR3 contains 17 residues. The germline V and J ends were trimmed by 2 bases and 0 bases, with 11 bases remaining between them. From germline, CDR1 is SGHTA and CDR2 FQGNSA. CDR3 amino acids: CASSLRQSSSGANVLTF. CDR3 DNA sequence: TGTGCCAGCAGCTTACGACAGAGTAGCTCTGGGGCCAACGTCCTGACTTTC.

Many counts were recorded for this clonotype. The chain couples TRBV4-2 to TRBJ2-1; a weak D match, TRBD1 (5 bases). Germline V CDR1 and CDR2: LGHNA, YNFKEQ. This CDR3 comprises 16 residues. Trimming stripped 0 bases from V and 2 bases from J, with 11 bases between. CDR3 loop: CASSQDRAGTYNEQFF. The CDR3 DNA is TGTGCCAGCAGCCAAGATCGTGCAGGGACCTACAATGAGCAGTTCTTC.

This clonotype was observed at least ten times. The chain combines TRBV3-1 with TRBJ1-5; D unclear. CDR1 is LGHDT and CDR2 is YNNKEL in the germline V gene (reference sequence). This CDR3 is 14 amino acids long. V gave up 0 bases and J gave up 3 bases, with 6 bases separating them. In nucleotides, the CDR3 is TGTGCCAGCAGCCAAGACAGGCTCAATCAGCCCCAGCATTTT. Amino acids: CASSQDRLNQPQHF.

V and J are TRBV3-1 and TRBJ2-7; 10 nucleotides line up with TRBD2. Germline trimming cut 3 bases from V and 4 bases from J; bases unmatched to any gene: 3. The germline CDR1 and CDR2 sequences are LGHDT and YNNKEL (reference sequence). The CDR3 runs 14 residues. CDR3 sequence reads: CASSHSSGSYEQYF. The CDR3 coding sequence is TGTGCCAGCAGCCACTCTAGCGGGAGTTACGAGCAGTACTTC.

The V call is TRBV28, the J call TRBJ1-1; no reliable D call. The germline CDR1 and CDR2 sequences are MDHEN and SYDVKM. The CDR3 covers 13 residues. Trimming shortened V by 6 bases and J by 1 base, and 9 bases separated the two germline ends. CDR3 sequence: CASRPPRNTEAFF. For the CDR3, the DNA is TGTGCCAGCAGACCCCCCAGGAACACTGAAGCTTTCTTT.

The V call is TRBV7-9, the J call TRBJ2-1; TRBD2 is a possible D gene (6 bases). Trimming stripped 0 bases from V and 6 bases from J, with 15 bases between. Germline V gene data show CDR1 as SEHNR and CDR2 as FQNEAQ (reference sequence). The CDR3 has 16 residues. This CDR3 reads CASSLAVTSGANEQFF. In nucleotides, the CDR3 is TGTGCCAGCAGCTTAGCGGTGACTAGTGGGGCCAATGAGCAGTTCTTC.

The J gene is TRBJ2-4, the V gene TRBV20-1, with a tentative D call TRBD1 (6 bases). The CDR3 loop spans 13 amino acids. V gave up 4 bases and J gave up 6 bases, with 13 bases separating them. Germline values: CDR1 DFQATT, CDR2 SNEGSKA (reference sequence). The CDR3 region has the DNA TGCAGTGCTACCTCAGGGGTAGGAAACATTCAGTACTTC. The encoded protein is CSATSGVGNIQYF.

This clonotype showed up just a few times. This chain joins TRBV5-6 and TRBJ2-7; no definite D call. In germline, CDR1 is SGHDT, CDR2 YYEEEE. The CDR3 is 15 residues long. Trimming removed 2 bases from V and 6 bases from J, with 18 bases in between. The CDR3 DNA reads TGTGCCAGCAGCTTTGGCAGTCCAATTCTAATCGAGCAGTACTTC. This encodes CASSFGSPILIEQYF.

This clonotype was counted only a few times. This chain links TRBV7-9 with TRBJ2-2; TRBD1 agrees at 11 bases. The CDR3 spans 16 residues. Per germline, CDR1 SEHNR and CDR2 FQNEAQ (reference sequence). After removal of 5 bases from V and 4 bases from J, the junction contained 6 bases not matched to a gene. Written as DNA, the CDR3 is TGTGCCAGCAGCCCCATGGACAGGGGGCCCACCGGGGAGCTGTTTTTT. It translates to CASSPMDRGPTGELFF.

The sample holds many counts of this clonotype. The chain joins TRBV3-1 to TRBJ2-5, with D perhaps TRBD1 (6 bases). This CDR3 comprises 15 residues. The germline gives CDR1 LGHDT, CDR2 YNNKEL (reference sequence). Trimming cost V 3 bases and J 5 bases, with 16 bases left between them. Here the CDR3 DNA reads TGTGCCAGCAGCCATGGCCTAGGACAGCATGAGACCCAGTACTTC. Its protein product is CASSHGLGQHETQYF.

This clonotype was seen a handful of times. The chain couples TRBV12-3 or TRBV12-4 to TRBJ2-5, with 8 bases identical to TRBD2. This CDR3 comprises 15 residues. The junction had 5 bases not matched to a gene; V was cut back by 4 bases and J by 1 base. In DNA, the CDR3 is TGTGCCAGCAGTTCGACTAGCGCCATCCAAGAGACCCAGTACTTC. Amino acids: CASSSTSAIQETQYF.

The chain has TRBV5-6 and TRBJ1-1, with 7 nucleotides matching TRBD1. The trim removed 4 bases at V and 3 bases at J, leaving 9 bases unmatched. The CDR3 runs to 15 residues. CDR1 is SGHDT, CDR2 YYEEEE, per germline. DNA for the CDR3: TGTGCCAGCAGCAAGGGACAGCTATACTACACTGAAGCTTTCTTT. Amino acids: CASSKGQLYYTEAFF. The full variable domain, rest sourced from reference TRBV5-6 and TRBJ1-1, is DAGVTQSPTHLIKTRGQQVTLRCSPKSGHDTVSWYQQALGQGPQFIFQYYEEEERQRGNFPDRFSGHQFPNYSSELNVNALLLGDSALYLCASSKGQLYYTEAFFGQGTRLTVV.

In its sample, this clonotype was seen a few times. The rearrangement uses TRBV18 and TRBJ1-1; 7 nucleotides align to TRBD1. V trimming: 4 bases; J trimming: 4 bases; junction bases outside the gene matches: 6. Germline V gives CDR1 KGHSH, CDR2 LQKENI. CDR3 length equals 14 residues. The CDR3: CASSRQGGSTEAFF. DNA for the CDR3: TGTGCCAGCTCACGACAGGGCGGGAGCACTGAAGCTTTCTTT. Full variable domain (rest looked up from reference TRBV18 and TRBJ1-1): NAGVMQNPRHLVRRRGQEARLRCSPMKGHSHVYWYRQLPEEGLKFMVYLQKENIIDESGMPKERFSAEFPKEGPSILRIQQVVRGDSAAYFCASSRQGGSTEAFFGQGTRLTVV.

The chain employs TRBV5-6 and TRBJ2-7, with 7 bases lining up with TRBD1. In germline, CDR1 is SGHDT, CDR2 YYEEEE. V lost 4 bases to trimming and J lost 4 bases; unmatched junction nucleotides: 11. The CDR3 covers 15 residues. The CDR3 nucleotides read TGTGCCAGCAGCCCCGGGGTGGGGACAGCATACGAGCAGTACTTC. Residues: CASSPGVGTAYEQYF.

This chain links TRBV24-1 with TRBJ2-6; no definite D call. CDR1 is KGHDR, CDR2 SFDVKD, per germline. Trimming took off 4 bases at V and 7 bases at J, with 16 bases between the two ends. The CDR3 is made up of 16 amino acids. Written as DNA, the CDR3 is TGTGCCACCAGTGACCCTGACCCCGCGAGAGCCAACGTCCTGACTTTC. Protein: CATSDPDPARANVLTF.

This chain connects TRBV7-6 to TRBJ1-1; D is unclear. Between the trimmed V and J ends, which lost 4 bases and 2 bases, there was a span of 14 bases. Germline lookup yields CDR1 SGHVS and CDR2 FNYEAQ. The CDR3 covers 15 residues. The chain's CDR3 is CASSSPWGSNTEAFF. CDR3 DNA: TGTGCCAGCAGCTCCCCTTGGGGAAGTAACACTGAAGCTTTCTTT.

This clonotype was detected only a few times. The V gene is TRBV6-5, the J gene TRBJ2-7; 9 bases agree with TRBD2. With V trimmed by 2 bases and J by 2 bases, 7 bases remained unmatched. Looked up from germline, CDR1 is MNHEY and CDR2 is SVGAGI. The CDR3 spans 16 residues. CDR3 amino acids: CASSYPTGGGAYEQYF. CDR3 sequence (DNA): TGTGCCAGCAGTTACCCAACGGGCGGGGGGGCCTACGAGCAGTACTTC.

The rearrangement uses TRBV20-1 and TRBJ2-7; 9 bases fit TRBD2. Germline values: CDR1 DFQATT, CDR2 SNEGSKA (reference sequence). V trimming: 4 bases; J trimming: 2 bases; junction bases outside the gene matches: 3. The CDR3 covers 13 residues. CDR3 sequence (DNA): TGCAGTGCTAACCTAGCGGGGACCTACGAGCAGTACTTC. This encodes CSANLAGTYEQYF.

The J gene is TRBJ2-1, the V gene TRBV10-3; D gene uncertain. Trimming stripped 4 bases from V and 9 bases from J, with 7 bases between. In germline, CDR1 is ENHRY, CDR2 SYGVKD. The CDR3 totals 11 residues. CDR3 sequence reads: CAISGEVEQFF. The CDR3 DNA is TGTGCCATCAGTGGCGAGGTTGAGCAGTTCTTC.

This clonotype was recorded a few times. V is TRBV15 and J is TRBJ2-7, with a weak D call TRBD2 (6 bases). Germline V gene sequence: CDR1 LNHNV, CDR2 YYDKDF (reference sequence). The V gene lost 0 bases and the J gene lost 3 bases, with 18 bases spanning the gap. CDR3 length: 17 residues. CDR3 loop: CATSRDGVGTFFYEQYF. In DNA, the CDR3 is TGTGCCACCAGCAGAGATGGAGTGGGGACTTTCTTCTACGAGCAGTACTTC.